This T cell receptor beta chain was recorded in a study of T-cell reconstitution after alpha-beta-depleted transplantation in children. Study outcomes and limitations: Surviving thymic progenitors and recipient T cells were the source of high TCRbeta diversity at day 60 in some patients. Expanded clones from the graft, numbering several hundred, reportedly supplied alpha-beta T cells about two months after transplant. At the one-year point after transplant, T-cell counts and TCRbeta diversity were found to come mostly from T cells that had been newly produced.

Germline V gene sequence: CDR1 LGHDT, CDR2 YNNKEL (reference sequence). The germline V and J ends were trimmed by 5 bases and 3 bases, with 13 bases remaining between them. This CDR3 is built from 15 residues. In its sample, this clonotype was seen once. Its antigen is unidentified. Construction of the TCRbeta library involved unique molecular identifiers. Using its own MiXCR run on the PCR reads, TCRdb lists one record per CDR3 protein. The sample shows 500,000 to 750,000 distinct CDR3 sequences, over 25% of them seen only once. The sequence derives from a boy in the first two years of life with Wiskott-Aldrich syndrome, due to receive a stem cell transplant. The sample here was PBMCs, taken before TCRalphabeta/CD19-depleted stem cell transplant. The chain recombines TRBV3-1 with TRBJ1-4; weak D call: TRBD1 (5 bases). CDR3 sequence: CASSFRAVPNEKLFF. CDR3 nucleotide sequence: TGTGCCAGCAGCTTCAGGGCAGTTCCTAATGAAAAACTGTTTTTT.